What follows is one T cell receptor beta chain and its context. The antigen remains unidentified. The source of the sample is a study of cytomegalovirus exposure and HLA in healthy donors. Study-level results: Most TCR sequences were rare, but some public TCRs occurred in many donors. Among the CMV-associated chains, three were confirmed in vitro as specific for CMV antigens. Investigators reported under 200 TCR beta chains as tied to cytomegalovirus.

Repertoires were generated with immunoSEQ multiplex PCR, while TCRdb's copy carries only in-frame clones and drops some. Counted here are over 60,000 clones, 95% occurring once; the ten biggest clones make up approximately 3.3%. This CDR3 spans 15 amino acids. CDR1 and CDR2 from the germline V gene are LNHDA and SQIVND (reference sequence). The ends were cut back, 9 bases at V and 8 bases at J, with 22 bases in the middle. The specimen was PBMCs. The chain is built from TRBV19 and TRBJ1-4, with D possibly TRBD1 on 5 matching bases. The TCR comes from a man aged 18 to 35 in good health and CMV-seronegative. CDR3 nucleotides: TGTGCCAGCCACCGGTTGGGACTAGATGGCGAAAAACTGTTTTTT. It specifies CASHRLGLDGEKLFF. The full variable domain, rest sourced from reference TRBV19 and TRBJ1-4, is DGGITQSPKYLFRKEGQNVTLSCEQNLNHDAMYWYRQDPGQGLRLIYYSQIVNDFQKGDIAEGYSVSREKKESFPLTVTSAQKNPTAFYLCASHRLGLDGEKLFFGSGTQLSVL.